These 18 T cell receptor beta chains share one sample of origin, sequenced in a study of blood T cell repertoires in COVID-19. Sequenced by immunoSEQ multiplex PCR; TCRdb stores in-frame clones only, minus some. The data show tens of thousands of clones, with around nine tenths seen just once and roughly an eighth held by the top ten. The material sequenced was peripheral blood. These receptors were taken from a woman aged 55-69 years with active COVID-19.

In DNA, the CDR3 is TGTGCCAGCAGCCAAGACCCGGGGAGGGTGGGGAACTATGGCTACACCTTC. This translates into CASSQDPGRVGNYGYTF. V usage is TRBV3-1 (or the pseudogene TRBV3-2) and J usage is TRBJ1-2; D uncertain. Germline CDR1 LGHDT, CDR2 YNNKEL (reference sequence). V was cut by 0 bases and J by 2 bases, with 16 bases left in between. This CDR3 has 17 amino acids.

This clone showed up just once. V is TRBV9 and J is TRBJ1-2; tentatively, D is TRBD1 (6 bases). Germline V gives CDR1 SGDLS, CDR2 YYNGEE. Between the trimmed V and J ends, which lost 2 bases and 4 bases, there was a span of 15 bases. The CDR3 runs to 15 residues. The DNA for the CDR3 is TGTGCCAGCAGCGTCCAGGCAGGGGACCTCTATGGCTACACCTTC. Its protein product is CASSVQAGDLYGYTF.

The chain joins TRBV19 to TRBJ1-4; D not certain. Trimming stripped 4 bases from V and 2 bases from J, with 11 bases between. Germline V CDR1 and CDR2: LNHDA, SQIVND (reference sequence). This CDR3 comprises 15 residues. CDR3 coding DNA: TGTGCCAGTAGTACCTCCACTATCACTAATGAAAAACTGTTTTTT. This gives the protein CASSTSTITNEKLFF.

This chain connects TRBV5-6 to TRBJ2-1; 12 bases agree with TRBD2. This CDR3 region has 17 residues. The V gene end was trimmed by 3 bases and the J gene end by 2 bases; junction bases not matched to a gene: 6. CDR1 and CDR2 from the germline V gene are SGHDT and YYEEEE. The CDR3 spells CASSSTSGGFPYNEQFF. The CDR3 DNA reads as TGTGCCAGCAGCTCGACTAGCGGGGGATTTCCCTACAATGAGCAGTTCTTC.

As to this clone: A junction boundary mismatches the germline segment, possibly from a read error. This chain connects TRBV2 to TRBJ1-1, with 7 bases aligning to TRBD1. Per the germline V gene, CDR1 is SNHLY and CDR2 is FYNNEI. The CDR3 is 14 residues long. The CDR3 loop reads CASTEQGIAGEAFF. CDR3 DNA sequence: TGTGCCAGCACTGAACAGGGGATCGCAGGTGAAGCTTTCTTT. The full variable domain, completed using reference TRBV2 and TRBJ1-1, is EPEVTQTPSHQVTQMGQEVILRCVPISNHLYFYWYRQILGQKVEFLVSFYNNEISEKSEIFDDQFSVERPDGSNFTLKIRSTKLEDSAMYFCASTEQGIAGEAFFGQGTRLTVV.

By its share, this clone is medium-sized. For the CDR3, the DNA is TGTGCCAGCAGCAAAGACAGGGATTTTGAGGATTCACCCCTCCACTTT. This gives the protein CASSKDRDFEDSPLHF. V gene TRBV7-3 combines with J gene TRBJ1-6; the match to TRBD1 covers 7 bases. After removal of 5 bases from V and 8 bases from J, the junction contained 12 bases not matched to a gene. Germline V lookup: CDR1 SGHTA, CDR2 FQGTGA. The length of the CDR3 is 16 residues. The full variable domain, in which reference TRBV7-3 and TRBJ1-6 provide the parts outside the CDR3, is GAGVSQTPSNKVTEKGKYVELRCDPISGHTALYWYRQSLGQGPEFLIYFQGTGAADDSGLPNDRFFAVRPEGSVSTLKIQRTERGDSAVYLCASSKDRDFEDSPLHFGNGTRLTVT.

The chain has TRBV7-2 and TRBJ2-7; TRBD1 matches at 7 bases. The trim removed 3 bases at V and 3 bases at J, leaving 5 bases unmatched. In germline, CDR1 is SGHTA, CDR2 FQGNSA. The CDR3 contains 14 residues. CDR3 bases: TGTGCCAGCAGCTTGGACAGGATCCTCTACGAGCAGTACTTC. Amino acids: CASSLDRILYEQYF.

The V gene is TRBV7-9, the J gene TRBJ2-1; 12 nucleotides agree with TRBD2. The CDR3 loop spans 17 amino acids. Germline loops: CDR1 SEHNR, CDR2 FQNEAQ (reference sequence). V was pared by 5 bases and J by 6 bases, with 11 bases of the junction left unmatched. CDR3 in amino acids: CASSHLAGGSGGNEQFF. As DNA, the CDR3 is TGTGCCAGCAGCCATCTAGCGGGGGGGAGTGGAGGCAATGAGCAGTTCTTC.

This chain connects TRBV5-4 to TRBJ1-6, with a possible D match to TRBD1 (5 bases). The CDR3 is made up of 14 amino acids. The germline V gene has CDR1 SGHNT and CDR2 YYREEE (reference sequence). V lost 1 base and J lost 7, with 9 bases in between. The CDR3 DNA reads TGTGCCAGCAGCTTGATGACAGCCAATTCACCCCTCCACTTT. Its translation: CASSLMTANSPLHF.

This clone was counted a single time. The rearrangement joins TRBV19 to TRBJ2-1; 7 positions agree with TRBD1. The CDR3 is 15 residues long. The germline gives CDR1 LNHDA, CDR2 SQIVND (reference sequence). V lost 5 bases, J lost 6 bases, and 10 bases stayed unmatched. The CDR3 nucleotides are TGTGCCAGTAGTGCCCGACAGGGATTCCCCAATGAGCAGTTCTTC. Protein: CASSARQGFPNEQFF.

This chain links TRBV25-1 with TRBJ1-5; 10 bases are shared with TRBD1. The J segment lost 7 bases and the V segment lost 3 bases, leaving 9 bases of the junction unmatched. The CDR3 spans 16 residues. Germline V gene data show CDR1 as MGHDK and CDR2 as SYGVNS. In DNA, the CDR3 is TGTGCCAGCAGTGAGTGGGACAGGGGCGAGGGCCAGCCCCAGCATTTT. It yields the protein CASSEWDRGEGQPQHF.

J is TRBJ2-3 and V is TRBV4-3; D perhaps matches TRBD2 (5 bases). Trimming shortened V by 2 bases and J by 6 bases, and 9 bases separated the two germline ends. Per germline, CDR1 LGHNA and CDR2 YSLEER. The CDR3 is 13 amino acids. The CDR3 nucleotides read TGCGCCAGCAGCCAAAAAAGGAGGGATACGCAGTATTTT. This sequence encodes CASSQKRRDTQYF.

The genes are TRBV24-1 and TRBJ2-1; D ambiguous. The germline CDR1 and CDR2 sequences are KGHDR and SFDVKD. The CDR3 has 11 amino acids. The V and J ends lost 1 base and 10 bases respectively, with 4 bases between them. CDR3 protein: CATSDFAEQFF. CDR3 nucleotide sequence: TGTGCCACCAGTGATTTCGCGGAGCAGTTCTTC.

The chain joins TRBV6-2 or TRBV6-3 to TRBJ2-7, with TRBD2 as a possible D gene (6 bases). The germline V gene has CDR1 MNHEY and CDR2 SVGEGT. V was shortened by 6 bases and J by 1 base, with 13 bases between the two germline ends. The length of the CDR3 is 14 residues. The CDR3 is CASRPWAGSYEQYF. The CDR3 bases are TGTGCCAGCAGACCTTGGGCGGGATCCTACGAGCAGTACTTC.

The rearrangement links TRBV19 to TRBJ1-1, with TRBD1 as a possible D gene (5 bases). CDR3 length: 14 residues. The V end lost 3 bases, the J end lost 6 bases, and 14 bases lay between the germline ends. Germline V gives CDR1 LNHDA, CDR2 SQIVND (reference sequence). The CDR3 is CASSIGGALSEAFF. CDR3 nucleotide sequence: TGTGCCAGTAGTATCGGAGGGGCTCTTTCTGAAGCTTTCTTT.

The rearrangement links TRBV5-6 to TRBJ2-3; 12 bases agree with TRBD2. The V gene's germline CDR1 is SGHDT and CDR2 YYEEEE. After removal of 4 bases from V and 3 bases from J, the junction contained 6 bases not matched to a gene. The CDR3 totals 16 residues. CDR3 sequence (DNA): TGTGCCAGCAGCCATCTAGCGGGGGGGTTAACAGATACGCAGTATTTT. It encodes CASSHLAGGLTDTQYF. Full variable domain (missing parts from reference TRBV5-6 and TRBJ2-3): DAGVTQSPTHLIKTRGQQVTLRCSPKSGHDTVSWYQQALGQGPQFIFQYYEEEERQRGNFPDRFSGHQFPNYSSELNVNALLLGDSALYLCASSHLAGGLTDTQYFGPGTRLTVL.

The rearrangement links TRBV6-5 to TRBJ1-2; 7 bases line up with TRBD1. The CDR3 covers 13 residues. V was clipped by 6 bases and J by 5 bases; unmatched bases: 6. Germline CDR1 and CDR2: MNHEY and SVGAGI. DNA for the CDR3: TGTGCCAGCAGGAACAGGGGAGCATATGGCTACACCTTC. Protein: CASRNRGAYGYTF.

This clone was detected a few times. V gene TRBV4-1 combines with J gene TRBJ1-4; D remains unclear. The CDR3 covers 15 residues. V was clipped by 3 bases and J by 6 bases, with 14 bases between them. The germline gives CDR1 MGHRA, CDR2 YSYEKL. Here the CDR3 DNA reads TGCGCCAGCAGCCACGGTTGGATCGGGGATGAAAAACTGTTTTTT. Its protein product is CASSHGWIGDEKLFF.